This T cell receptor beta chain appears in the sequencing data of a study of beta chain features in type 1 diabetes. For the study at large: Cell yields, gender and age were comparable in patients and healthy donors. Study-wide results and caveats: Among patients with Type 1 diabetes, TCRB CDR3s were moderately but significantly shorter in every one of the four CD4+ subsets.

Germline assignment: CDR1 MNHEY and CDR2 SMNVEV (reference sequence). The CDR3 has 13 residues. V was shortened by 3 bases and J by 4 bases, with 9 bases between the two germline ends. This clone was observed a handful of times. As yet, its antigen is unknown. Expressed TCRB transcripts were sequenced after all isolated RNA was converted to cDNA. Libraries were prepared by immunoSEQ multiplex PCR; TCRdb keeps only in-frame clonotypes and omits some of them. The sample carries hundreds of thousands of clones, about a tenth recorded once. This TCR was recovered from a man in his thirties or forties with type 1 diabetes. The sample was naive CD4+ T cells from blood. This chain uses TRBV27 with TRBJ1-1; D not resolved. DNA for the CDR3: TGTGCCAGCAGTTTTAAGGGAGGCACTGAAGCTTTCTTT. Translated: CASSFKGGTEAFF.